This is a list of T cell receptor beta chains from one sample in a study of OX40 agonist ivuxolimab in advanced cancers. Produced via immunoSEQ multiplex PCR; TCRdb's table is partial and in-frame only. This sample carries roughly 20,000 clones, 80% to 90% of them seen once, and the ten largest clones take roughly two thirds. The sequencing used CD4+ or CD8+ T cells sorted from blood, collected in a trial of the OX40 agonist ivuxolimab. These receptors originate from an adult with an advanced solid tumor such as melanoma, head and neck, liver or kidney cancer. Both conserved end residues are part of each CDR3. D genes are given only for firm matches. Clone size is shown for a subset of rows, as once, few, many or a class of expanded clone.

abundance: -
v_gene: TRBV2
d_gene: -
j_gene: TRBJ2-3
CDR3nt: TGTGCCAGCATCAAATCGGCAGGGGCGACAGATACGCAGTATTTT
CDR3aa: CASIKSAGATDTQYF

abundance: -
v_gene: TRBV6-1
d_gene: TRBD2
j_gene: TRBJ2-7
CDR3nt: TGTGCCAGCAGCAGGATTAGCGGGGGAAATTACGAGCAGTACTTC
CDR3aa: CASSRISGGNYEQYF

abundance: -
v_gene: TRBV9
d_gene: -
j_gene: TRBJ1-2
CDR3nt: TGTGCCAGCAGCCCAGTGGGCGGGAGTTCCTATGGCTACACCTTC
CDR3aa: CASSPVGGSSYGYTF

abundance: -
v_gene: TRBV6-5
d_gene: TRBD1
j_gene: TRBJ1-6
CDR3nt: TGTGCCAGCAGTGGGACAGCTTATAATTCACCCCTCCACTTT
CDR3aa: CASSGTAYNSPLHF

abundance: -
v_gene: TRBV6-5
d_gene: -
j_gene: TRBJ2-7
CDR3nt: TGTGCCAGCGGGGAACAGGGAGCCTACGAGCAGTACTTC
CDR3aa: CASGEQGAYEQYF

abundance: -
v_gene: TRBV28
d_gene: -
j_gene: TRBJ1-1
CDR3nt: TGTGCCAGCAGTTTACCGATGAACACTGAAGCTTTCTTT
CDR3aa: CASSLPMNTEAFF

abundance: -
v_gene: TRBV4-1
d_gene: -
j_gene: TRBJ1-1
CDR3nt: TGCGCCAGCAGCCAAGATATCGCAGGGGAAACTGAAGCTTTCTTT
CDR3aa: CASSQDIAGETEAFF

abundance: -
v_gene: TRBV13
d_gene: -
j_gene: TRBJ2-3
CDR3nt: TGTGCCAGCAGCTTAGAGGGTAGCGGCGGCACAGATACGCAGTATTTT
CDR3aa: CASSLEGSGGTDTQYF

abundance: -
v_gene: TRBV11-2
d_gene: -
j_gene: TRBJ2-7
CDR3nt: TGTGCCAGCAGCTTTTCAAGGTTTTCCTACGAGCAGTACTTC
CDR3aa: CASSFSRFSYEQYF

abundance: few
v_gene: TRBV6-4
d_gene: TRBD1
j_gene: TRBJ1-1
CDR3nt: TGTGCCAGCAGTGCAAAGGCTGGACAGGGCCACACTGAAGCTTTCTTT
CDR3aa: CASSAKAGQGHTEAFF

abundance: -
v_gene: TRBV27
d_gene: -
j_gene: TRBJ2-7
CDR3nt: TGTGCCAGCAGTTTACGGCAGGGTACCCACGAGCAGTACTTC
CDR3aa: CASSLRQGTHEQYF

abundance: once
v_gene: TRBV15
d_gene: -
j_gene: TRBJ1-5
CDR3nt: TGTGCCACCAGCGGGTGGGGGGATAATCAGCCCCAGCATTTT
CDR3aa: CATSGWGDNQPQHF

abundance: -
v_gene: TRBV18
d_gene: -
j_gene: TRBJ2-1
CDR3nt: TGTGCCAGCTCACCACCGTTGGCTAGCGCTAATGAGCAGTTCTTC
CDR3aa: CASSPPLASANEQFF

abundance: -
v_gene: TRBV6-5
d_gene: -
j_gene: TRBJ2-2
CDR3nt: TGTGCCAGCAGCCCTTCGGGAACCGGGGAGCTGTTTTTT
CDR3aa: CASSPSGTGELFF

abundance: few
v_gene: TRBV10-3
d_gene: -
j_gene: TRBJ2-7
CDR3nt: TGTGCCATCAGTGAGTTGGCAGAAGGCGAGCAGTACTTC
CDR3aa: CAISELAEGEQYF

abundance: -
v_gene: TRBV11-2
d_gene: -
j_gene: TRBJ1-2
CDR3nt: TGTGCCAGCAGCTTAAATCCACGGGCCTATGGCTACACCTTC
CDR3aa: CASSLNPRAYGYTF